This is a list of T cell receptor beta chains from one sample in a study of cytomegalovirus exposure and HLA in healthy donors. Using immunoSEQ multiplex PCR, the repertoire was profiled, and TCRdb retains in-frame clones only, with some absent. The sample shows some 140,000 clones, around 82% of them seen only once. Sequencing was carried out using PBMCs. Receptor source: a man over 45 in good health and CMV-seronegative. Both conserved end residues are part of each CDR3. D genes are given only for firm matches. The listing skips clone size in some rows; elsewhere it reads once, few, many or a size class.

CDR3 length | J gene | D gene | V gene | clone size | CDR3 protein | CDR3 DNA
15 | TRBJ2-1 | - | TRBV11-2 | - | CASSLVDSSYNEQFF | TGTGCCAGCAGCTTAGTGGACAGCTCCTACAATGAGCAGTTCTTC
15 | TRBJ1-4 | TRBD1 | TRBV29-1 | - | CSVFLAGTGYEKLFF | TGCAGCGTTTTCCTAGCCGGGACAGGGTATGAAAAACTGTTTTTT
13 | TRBJ1-1 | TRBD1 | TRBV27 | - | CASSLLGGPEAFF | TGTGCCAGCAGTTTATTAGGGGGCCCTGAAGCTTTCTTT
14 | TRBJ1-5 | - | TRBV2 | few | CASRVSGGNQPQHF | TGTGCCAGCAGAGTCTCGGGGGGAAATCAGCCCCAGCATTTT
14 | TRBJ1-1 | - | TRBV7-9 | - | CASSPHSDSTEAFF | TGTGCCAGCAGCCCTCATAGCGACTCGACTGAAGCTTTCTTT
14 | TRBJ1-4 | - | TRBV7-9 | once | CASSLQGSVEKLFF | TGTGCCAGCAGCTTACAGGGGTCGGTTGAAAAACTGTTTTTT
14 | TRBJ2-7 | - | TRBV18 | once | CASSLQGDTYEQYF | TGTGCCAGCTCACTTCAGGGCGATACCTACGAGCAGTACTTC
17 | TRBJ2-1 | TRBD1 | TRBV6-1 | - | CASSEVLDRAGYNEQFF | TGTGCCAGCAGTGAAGTACTGGACAGGGCGGGTTACAATGAGCAGTTCTTC
14 | TRBJ2-3 | - | TRBV27 | - | CASRLAPSTDTQYF | TGTGCCAGCCGTCTAGCCCCTAGCACAGATACGCAGTATTTT
14 | TRBJ1-2 | - | TRBV28 | once | CASSFGGSGYGYTF | TGTGCCAGCAGTTTTGGGGGCTCGGGCTATGGCTACACCTTC
15 | TRBJ2-1 | TRBD2 | TRBV11-2 | - | CASSLVAGSYNEQFF | TGTGCCAGCAGCTTAGTAGCGGGGTCCTACAATGAGCAGTTCTTC
12 | TRBJ2-5 | - | TRBV7-9 | - | CASSHLEETQYF | TGTGCCAGCAGCCATCTAGAGGAGACCCAGTACTTC
14 | TRBJ2-3 | TRBD2 | TRBV7-2 | few | CASSLSRPSGTQYF | TGTGCCAGCAGCTTAAGTCGGCCTAGCGGTACGCAGTATTTT
15 | TRBJ2-7 | TRBD1 | TRBV9 | - | CASSVGQGTGYEQYF | TGTGCCAGCAGCGTCGGACAGGGGACTGGCTACGAGCAGTACTTC
15 | TRBJ2-1 | TRBD1 | TRBV6-5 | few | CASTSNLQGSDEQFF | TGTGCCAGCACCTCAAACCTACAGGGGAGCGATGAGCAGTTCTTC
13 | TRBJ1-5 | - | TRBV15 | once | CATSTQGNQPQHF | TGTGCCACCAGCACACAGGGAAATCAGCCCCAGCATTTT
19 | TRBJ2-2 | TRBD1 | TRBV5-1 | - | CASSLGSWTGRDDTGELFF | TGCGCCAGCAGCTTGGGTTCCTGGACAGGTCGGGATGACACCGGGGAGCTGTTTTTT
17 | TRBJ2-3 | TRBD2 | TRBV5-1 | - | CASSPGLTAGGGDTQYF | TGCGCCAGCAGCCCAGGTTTGACCGCGGGAGGTGGAGATACGCAGTATTTT
14 | TRBJ1-5 | - | TRBV9 | - | CASSVDSGDQPQHF | TGTGCCAGCAGCGTAGATTCAGGGGATCAGCCCCAGCATTTT
12 | TRBJ1-3 | - | TRBV6-6 | - | CASTRAEGTIYF | TGTGCCAGCACCCGCGCTGAGGGCACCATATATTTT
16 | TRBJ2-2 | TRBD2 | TRBV10-3 | few | CAISESSGRGTGELFF | TGTGCCATCAGTGAGTCGAGCGGGAGAGGCACCGGGGAGCTGTTTTTT
15 | TRBJ1-5 | - | TRBV7-2 | - | CASSLVDSGNQPQHF | TGTGCCAGCAGCTTAGTTGACAGTGGCAATCAGCCCCAGCATTTT
17 | TRBJ2-2 | TRBD2 | TRBV5-1 | - | CASSLGLAGAGTGELFF | TGCGCCAGCAGCTTGGGGCTAGCGGGAGCAGGCACCGGGGAGCTGTTTTTT
14 | TRBJ2-1 | TRBD2 | TRBV19 | - | CASSRGTRPNEQFF | TGTGCCAGTAGCCGGGGGACTAGACCCAATGAGCAGTTCTTC
14 | TRBJ2-5 | - | TRBV5-1 | - | CASSLGESGETQYF | TGCGCCAGCAGCTTGGGGGAGAGCGGGGAGACCCAGTACTTC
16 | TRBJ2-3 | TRBD1 | TRBV15 | - | CATRPRKGASTDTQYF | TGTGCCACCAGACCAAGAAAGGGGGCCAGCACAGATACGCAGTATTTT
15 | TRBJ2-7 | - | TRBV10-2 | - | CASSGSGDIWDEQYF | TGCGCCAGCAGTGGTTCCGGGGATATCTGGGACGAGCAGTACTTC
15 | TRBJ2-1 | - | TRBV2 | - | CASSDLEGASNEQFF | TGTGCCAGCAGTGATCTCGAGGGAGCAAGCAATGAGCAGTTCTTC
14 | TRBJ2-1 | TRBD2 | TRBV18 | - | CASSLLAGASEQFF | TGTGCCAGCTCACTTTTAGCGGGAGCTAGTGAGCAGTTCTTC
15 | TRBJ2-2 | TRBD2 | TRBV5-1 | - | CASSPTSGSTGELFF | TGCGCCAGCAGCCCCACTAGCGGGAGTACCGGGGAGCTGTTTTTT
16 | TRBJ2-2 | TRBD1 | TRBV9 | - | CASNRQAGGLTGELFF | TGTGCCAGCAATCGTCAGGCAGGGGGTCTCACCGGGGAGCTGTTTTTT
13 | TRBJ2-7 | - | TRBV4-1 | - | CASSRLGSPEQYF | TGCGCCAGCAGCCGTTTGGGCAGTCCCGAGCAGTACTTC
12 | TRBJ2-1 | TRBD2 | TRBV7-8 | - | CASSRRPGGKFF | TGTGCCAGCAGCCGTCGACCGGGAGGGAAGTTCTTC
16 | TRBJ2-3 | - | TRBV5-1 | - | CASSLGQPFSTDTQYF | TGCGCCAGCAGCCTAGGACAGCCTTTTAGCACAGATACGCAGTATTTT
14 | TRBJ2-7 | - | TRBV5-1 | - | CASSLGSGWNEQYF | TGCGCCAGCAGCTTGGGGTCGGGATGGAACGAGCAGTACTTC
15 | TRBJ2-2 | TRBD2 | TRBV11-3 | - | CASSRTSGNTGELFF | TGTGCCAGCAGCCGGACTAGCGGAAACACCGGGGAGCTGTTTTTT
16 | TRBJ1-5 | - | TRBV2 | - | CASRKDRSPSNQPQHF | TGTGCCAGCAGAAAAGACAGGAGTCCTAGCAATCAGCCCCAGCATTTT
13 | TRBJ1-4 | - | TRBV30 | once | CALLGGAAEKLFF | TGTGCCCTACTGGGAGGGGCGGCGGAAAAACTGTTTTTT
15 | TRBJ1-1 | TRBD1 | TRBV5-1 | - | CASSPTGQGSTEAFF | TGCGCCAGCAGCCCGACAGGACAGGGTAGCACTGAAGCTTTCTTT
15 | TRBJ2-1 | TRBD2 | TRBV18 | - | CASSTLAGNWNEQFF | TGTGCCAGCTCAACCCTAGCGGGAAATTGGAATGAGCAGTTCTTC
14 | TRBJ2-5 | TRBD2 | TRBV25-1 | - | CASSGSGGRETQYF | TGTGCCAGCAGTGGTAGCGGGGGTCGAGAGACCCAGTACTTC
15 | TRBJ1-1 | - | TRBV2 | few | CASTTRSLANTEAFF | TGTGCCAGCACTACGCGGAGCCTGGCGAACACTGAAGCTTTCTTT
15 | TRBJ1-1 | - | TRBV11-2 | - | CASSRREGPNTEAFF | TGTGCCAGCAGCCGACGGGAGGGGCCGAACACTGAAGCTTTCTTT
17 | TRBJ2-2 | TRBD1 | TRBV27 | - | CASSLSGTGGITGELFF | TGTGCCAGCAGTTTAAGCGGGACAGGGGGCATCACCGGGGAGCTGTTTTTT
13 | TRBJ2-5 | TRBD1 | TRBV13 | - | CASQYRGQETQYF | TGTGCCAGCCAGTACAGGGGCCAAGAGACCCAGTACTTC
14 | TRBJ2-7 | - | TRBV5-1 | - | CASSLAGDFYEQYF | TGCGCCAGCAGCTTGGCCGGGGATTTCTACGAGCAGTACTTC
15 | TRBJ1-4 | TRBD1 | TRBV6-6 | - | CASSPGTGVYEKLFF | TGTGCCAGCAGTCCTGGGACAGGGGTTTATGAAAAACTGTTTTTT
13 | TRBJ2-3 | - | TRBV7-2 | - | CASSSPAIDTQYF | TGTGCCAGCAGCTCCCCAGCGATAGATACGCAGTATTTT
13 | TRBJ2-1 | TRBD1 | TRBV28 | - | CASRTGRDNEQFF | TGTGCCAGCAGGACAGGGCGGGACAATGAGCAGTTCTTC
13 | TRBJ1-2 | - | TRBV2 | - | CASSSDRYYGYTF | TGTGCCAGCAGTTCGGACAGATACTATGGCTACACCTTC
16 | TRBJ1-1 | TRBD1 | TRBV9 | once | CASSVAGTGMNTEAFF | TGTGCCAGCAGCGTGGCCGGGACAGGCATGAACACTGAAGCTTTCTTT
15 | TRBJ1-5 | - | TRBV10-3 | - | CAISAQDFGVQPQHF | TGTGCCATCAGTGCGCAGGACTTTGGGGTTCAGCCCCAGCATTTT
14 | TRBJ1-1 | - | TRBV28 | - | CASTQPGMRTEAFF | TGTGCCAGCACCCAGCCAGGGATGAGGACTGAAGCTTTCTTT
13 | TRBJ2-3 | TRBD1 | TRBV10-1 | - | CASSGQGADTQYF | TGCGCCAGCAGTGGGCAGGGGGCAGATACGCAGTATTTT
14 | TRBJ1-1 | - | TRBV6-5 | - | CASSYKGGGTEAFF | TGTGCCAGCAGTTACAAGGGCGGGGGCACTGAAGCTTTCTTT